The 32 T cell receptor beta chains below all came from one sample that was sequenced in a study of CD4 T cells in relation to SARS-CoV-2 and coronaviruses. Only in-frame clones appear in the TCRdb table, and some are missing; sequencing was by immunoSEQ multiplex PCR. The sample consists of around 25,000 clones, approximately 72% of them appearing once. The unexposed donors gave CD4+ T cells in about 2011-2018, prior to COVID-19. The cells were cultured for about ten days before CD4+ T cells were isolated. Antigens for these TCRs are unknown. Sequencing was done on a sample of CD4+ T cells from PBMCs, cultured in vitro. All receptors derive from a human donor in good health.

The J gene is TRBJ2-1, the V gene TRBV10-2; tentatively, D is TRBD2 (6 bases). The CDR3 contains 14 residues. Germline lookup yields CDR1 WSHSY and CDR2 SAAADI. Trimming removed 7 bases at V and 7 bases at J, with 17 bases between. CDR3 residues: CASNVGSRYNEQFF. For the CDR3, the DNA is TGCGCCAGCAATGTCGGGAGCCGATATAATGAGCAGTTCTTC.

There are a few counts of this clone. V usage is TRBV6-1 and J usage is TRBJ2-7; no firm D call. CDR3 length equals 15 residues. V was clipped by 1 base and J by 4 bases, with 14 bases between them. CDR1 is MNHNS, CDR2 SASEGT, per germline. In DNA, the CDR3 is TGTGCCAGCAGTGAAGTTAGGGCAGCGAGGTACGAGCAGTACTTC. This encodes CASSEVRAARYEQYF.

The chain uses TRBV19 and TRBJ2-3; D might be TRBD1 or TRBD2, each matching 5 bases. Trimming took off 8 bases at V and 0 bases at J, with 18 bases between the two ends. The CDR3 extends over 16 amino acids. Germline CDR1 is LNHDA and CDR2 is SQIVND (reference sequence). The CDR3 loop is CASSPRARESTDTQYF. Written as DNA, the CDR3 is TGTGCCAGTTCCCCAAGGGCCAGGGAGAGCACAGATACGCAGTATTTT.

The rearrangement uses TRBV28 and TRBJ2-1, with 8 bases that match TRBD1. The CDR3 covers 16 residues. Per the germline V gene, CDR1 is MDHEN and CDR2 is SYDVKM. V shed 4 bases and J 0 bases; nucleotides not matched to a gene: 5. This chain's CDR3 is CASSSTGVSSYNEQFF. In DNA, the CDR3 is TGTGCCAGCAGTTCGACAGGGGTGAGCTCCTACAATGAGCAGTTCTTC.

V usage is TRBV27 and J usage is TRBJ2-7; 7 bases line up with TRBD1. In germline, CDR1 is MNHEY, CDR2 SMNVEV (reference sequence). This CDR3 comprises 13 residues. V gave up 5 bases and J gave up 2 bases; unmatched junction bases: 3. The DNA for the CDR3 is TGTGCCAGCAGTATCGGACAGGCCTACGAGCAGTACTTC. It translates to CASSIGQAYEQYF.

This clone was seen once. The CDR3 DNA is TGTGCCAGCAGTCCTAGACTAGCGGGAGTGAGCACAGATACGCAGTATTTT. It yields the protein CASSPRLAGVSTDTQYF. The J gene is TRBJ2-3, the V gene TRBV27; 12 bases align to TRBD2. With 5 bases clipped from V and 0 bases from J, the junction kept 6 bases outside the gene matches. Germline-derived CDR1 and CDR2 are MNHEY and SMNVEV (reference sequence). This CDR3 has 17 residues.

This clone has a single count. This chain joins TRBV15 and TRBJ2-3, with a weak D call TRBD1 (5 bases). Looked up from germline, CDR1 is LNHNV and CDR2 is YYDKDF (reference sequence). The V end was cut by 4 bases, the J end by 5 bases, with 13 bases between. The CDR3 loop spans 14 amino acids. The DNA of the CDR3 is TGTGCCACCAGCACCTCCAGGGTTCGAGATACGCAGTATTTT. This translates into CATSTSRVRDTQYF.

V and J are TRBV29-1 and TRBJ2-1, with 10 bases that match TRBD2. Germline loops: CDR1 SQVTM, CDR2 ANQGSEA. The trim removed 7 bases at V and 7 bases at J, leaving 10 bases unmatched. CDR3 size: 14 residues. This chain's CDR3 is CSGRGLAIGNEQFF. CDR3 bases: TGCAGCGGGCGGGGACTAGCGATTGGGAATGAGCAGTTCTTC.

The chain combines TRBV27 with TRBJ1-1, with D perhaps TRBD1 (6 bases). Trimming took off 6 bases at V and 0 bases at J, with 17 bases between the two ends. Germline CDR1 MNHEY, CDR2 SMNVEV (reference sequence). The CDR3 runs 16 residues. CDR3 protein: CASSRTGAPLNTEAFF. The DNA of the CDR3 is TGTGCCAGCAGCCGAACGGGGGCACCACTGAACACTGAAGCTTTCTTT.

This chain joins TRBV6-2 or TRBV6-3 and TRBJ1-2; the D is unclear. Germline V lookup: CDR1 MNHEY, CDR2 SVGEGT. The V gene lost 2 bases and the J gene lost 6 bases, with 7 bases spanning the gap. CDR3 size: 12 residues. CDR3 protein: CASSYMGDGYTF. The CDR3 DNA reads TGTGCCAGCAGTTACATGGGCGATGGCTACACCTTC.

The V and J genes are TRBV2 and TRBJ1-1; D may be TRBD1 (6 bases). The CDR3 consists of 14 residues. Per germline, CDR1 SNHLY and CDR2 FYNNEI. V was cut by 5 bases and J by 1 base, with 11 bases left in between. As DNA, the CDR3 is TGTGCCAGCAGTCTCGACAGGACGAACACTGAAGCTTTCTTT. Amino acid sequence: CASSLDRTNTEAFF.

V usage is TRBV18 and J usage is TRBJ2-7; tentative D call: TRBD1 (5 bases). Trimming took 2 bases from V and 9 from J, leaving 14 bases between them. The CDR3 is made up of 13 amino acids. Germline V lookup: CDR1 KGHSH, CDR2 LQKENI. The CDR3, as DNA: TGTGCCAGCTCACCAGGGGCAGATATCCCGCAGTACTTC. Translation gives CASSPGADIPQYF.

The rearrangement joins TRBV6-6 to TRBJ1-2, with 8 bases matching TRBD1. Germline loops: CDR1 MNHNY, CDR2 SVGAGI (reference sequence). The CDR3 totals 14 residues. The junction had 10 bases not matched to a gene; V was cut back by 5 bases and J by 8 bases. In DNA, the CDR3 is TGTGCCAGCAGTCGGGACAGGTTTCGGTGGGGCTACACCTTC. It yields the protein CASSRDRFRWGYTF.

This clone came up once. The chain has TRBV6-2 or TRBV6-3 and TRBJ2-1; TRBD2 agrees at 10 bases. Germline V lookup: CDR1 MNHEY, CDR2 SVGEGT. The CDR3 sequence is 16 residues long. J was trimmed by 2 bases and V by 6 bases; bases with no gene match: 7. The CDR3 spells CASSSGRAAAYNEQFF. The CDR3 DNA follows: TGTGCCAGCAGCAGCGGGAGGGCCGCCGCCTACAATGAGCAGTTCTTC.

The genes are TRBV2 and TRBJ1-3, with 7 bases fitting TRBD1. V dropped 8 bases and J dropped 0; count of bases not matched to a gene: 7. From germline, CDR1 is SNHLY and CDR2 FYNNEI. The CDR3 covers 15 residues. The CDR3 here is CASEQTGRSGNTIYF. CDR3 coding DNA: TGTGCCAGCGAACAGACAGGGCGCTCTGGAAACACCATATATTTT.

This clone showed up just once. The chain combines TRBV6-5 with TRBJ1-6; D perhaps matches TRBD1 (6 bases). V shed 2 bases and J shed 7 bases, with 12 bases lying between them. The CDR3 sequence is 15 residues long. Germline V lookup: CDR1 MNHEY, CDR2 SVGAGI. This CDR3 reads CASSYVQGLNSPLHF. CDR3 nucleotides: TGTGCCAGCAGTTACGTTCAGGGGTTGAATTCACCCCTCCACTTT.

The rearrangement links TRBV7-9 to TRBJ2-1, with 9 bases that match TRBD2. CDR1 SEHNR and CDR2 FQNEAQ come from the germline V gene (reference sequence). The CDR3 has 13 residues. Germline trimming cut 6 bases from V and 4 bases from J; bases unmatched to any gene: 1. The CDR3 DNA is TGTGCCAGCAGGGCGGGAGGGTACAATGAGCAGTTCTTC. It translates to CASRAGGYNEQFF.

The rearrangement joins TRBV5-1 to TRBJ1-1, with D perhaps matching TRBD1 (5 bases). Germline V lookup: CDR1 SGHRS, CDR2 YFSETQ. V lost 2 bases and J 0 bases, leaving 14 bases between the germline ends. This CDR3 is 16 amino acids long. CDR3 DNA sequence: TGCGCCAGCAGCTTAAGAGGGGCGAGCATGAACACTGAAGCTTTCTTT. Encoded protein: CASSLRGASMNTEAFF.

The CDR3 DNA reads TGTGCCAGCGCTTTTGGTGGGACACCTCTCTGGAACGAGCAGTACTTC. As protein: CASAFGGTPLWNEQYF. The chain is built from TRBV5-5 and TRBJ2-7, with D perhaps TRBD1 (6 bases). V was shortened by 7 bases and J by 5 bases, with 25 bases between the two germline ends. The CDR3 has 16 amino acids. Germline CDR1 reads SGHKS; CDR2 reads YYEKEE (reference sequence).

This chain uses TRBV7-3 with TRBJ1-4; TRBD1 is a possible D gene (6 bases). V lost 4 bases and J 4 bases, leaving 25 bases between the germline ends. The CDR3 totals 19 residues. CDR1 is SGHTA, CDR2 FQGTGA, per germline. CDR3 protein: CASSSFHRTVVLVNEKLFF. CDR3 in DNA: TGTGCCAGCAGCTCCTTTCACAGGACAGTAGTTTTGGTTAATGAAAAACTGTTTTTT.

The V call is TRBV18, the J call TRBJ1-3; no definite D call. Germline assignment: CDR1 KGHSH and CDR2 LQKENI. The CDR3 runs to 14 residues. Trimming removed 6 bases at V and 0 bases at J, with 9 bases between. CDR3 coding DNA: TGTGCCAGCTCGGACCTCCCCTCTGGAAACACCATATATTTT. This encodes CASSDLPSGNTIYF.

The sample holds one count of this clone. The rearrangement joins TRBV18 to TRBJ1-1, with 10 bases that match TRBD1. The CDR3 is 18 residues long. Germline V lookup: CDR1 KGHSH, CDR2 LQKENI. Unmatched junction bases numbered 18, after V lost 8 bases and J lost 3 bases. Written as DNA, the CDR3 is TGTGCCAGCACCTCTATTCACGGACAGGGGGAGAGGGACACTGAAGCTTTCTTT. This sequence encodes CASTSIHGQGERDTEAFF.

This clone occurred a few times. The V gene is TRBV12-5, the J gene TRBJ1-5; D is ambiguous. CDR1 and CDR2 (germline): LGHNT, FRNRAP. The CDR3 spans 13 residues. V lost 3 bases to trimming and J lost 1 base, with 4 bases between them. In DNA, the CDR3 is TGTGCTAGTGGTTTAGACAGCAATCAGCCCCAGCATTTT. Amino acid sequence: CASGLDSNQPQHF. Using reference TRBV12-5 and TRBJ1-5 for the parts outside the CDR3, the full variable domain is DARVTQTPRHKVTEMGQEVTMRCQPILGHNTVFWYRQTMMQGLELLAYFRNRAPLDDSGMPKDRFSAEMPDATLATLKIQPSEPRDSAVYFCASGLDSNQPQHFGDGTRLSIL.

The chain combines TRBV11-2 with TRBJ1-5; a weak D match, TRBD1 (5 bases). With 1 base removed from V and 6 bases from J, the gap between germline ends came to 7 bases. Germline loops: CDR1 SGHAT, CDR2 FQNNGV. CDR3 length: 13 amino acids. The CDR3 protein is CASSLAQGQPQHF. As DNA, the CDR3 is TGTGCCAGCAGCTTAGCCCAGGGTCAGCCCCAGCATTTT.

The chain combines TRBV6-5 with TRBJ2-3; D ambiguous. Per the germline V gene, CDR1 is MNHEY and CDR2 is SVGAGI. V dropped 8 bases and J dropped 2 bases, with 5 bases sitting between them. This CDR3 has 11 amino acids. CDR3 in amino acids: CASRNTDTQYF. The CDR3 DNA reads TGTGCCAGCCGGAACACAGATACGCAGTATTTT.

This rearrangement joins TRBV4-2 to TRBJ2-7, with D uncertain. Germline V lookup: CDR1 LGHNA, CDR2 YNFKEQ. The CDR3 has 14 amino acids. The V gene lost 4 bases and the J gene lost 0 bases, with 10 bases spanning the gap. The CDR3 sequence: CASSLGGSSYEQYF. CDR3 DNA: TGTGCCAGCAGCCTTGGCGGAAGCTCCTACGAGCAGTACTTC.

The CDR3 is CASSQNSLQGTGANVLTF. The CDR3 DNA is TGTGCCAGCAGCCAAAATTCCCTCCAGGGCACTGGGGCCAACGTCCTGACTTTC. The chain employs TRBV3-1 (or the pseudogene TRBV3-2) and TRBJ2-6, with a weak D call TRBD1 (5 bases). Germline V CDR1 and CDR2: LGHDT, YNNKEL (reference sequence). The V and J ends lost 2 bases and 2 bases respectively, with 16 bases between them. CDR3 length: 18 residues.

V usage is TRBV9 and J usage is TRBJ2-1, with 8 bases lining up with TRBD2. V gave up 2 bases and J gave up 4 bases; unmatched junction bases: 5. This CDR3 comprises 15 residues. Per the germline V gene, CDR1 is SGDLS and CDR2 is YYNGEE. This CDR3 is CASSVGAGVYNEQFF. CDR3 bases: TGTGCCAGCAGCGTCGGAGCGGGAGTTTACAATGAGCAGTTCTTC.

V and J are TRBV5-1 and TRBJ1-1, with TRBD1 as a possible D gene (5 bases). The germline V and J ends were trimmed by 0 bases and 5 bases, with 14 bases remaining between them. Germline V gene sequence: CDR1 SGHRS, CDR2 YFSETQ. The CDR3 loop spans 15 amino acids. The CDR3 nucleotides read TGCGCCAGCAGCTTGGCGGTCACGAGGGGAACTGAAGCTTTCTTT. It specifies CASSLAVTRGTEAFF. Together with reference TRBV5-1 and TRBJ1-1, the CDR3 gives the full variable domain: KAGVTQTPRYLIKTRGQQVTLSCSPISGHRSVSWYQQTPGQGLQFLFEYFSETQRNKGNFPGRFSGRQFSNSRSEMNVSTLELGDSALYLCASSLAVTRGTEAFFGQGTRLTVV.

V and J are TRBV7-3 and TRBJ2-7; D is possibly TRBD2 (5 bases). V was cut by 5 bases and J by 5 bases, with 16 bases left in between. Germline-derived CDR1 and CDR2 are SGHTA and FQGTGA. This CDR3 is built from 14 residues. CDR3 amino acids: CASSPSAAEDEQYF. In nucleotides, the CDR3 is TGTGCCAGCAGCCCCTCTGCGGCGGAGGACGAGCAGTACTTC.

This clone has only a few counts. The V call is TRBV5-1, the J call TRBJ2-5; the match to TRBD2 covers 9 bases. The trim removed 0 bases at V and 4 bases at J, leaving 13 bases unmatched. The CDR3 is 18 residues long. Germline CDR1 reads SGHRS; CDR2 reads YFSETQ. The CDR3 protein is CASSLGILAGDSPETQYF. The CDR3 DNA sequence: TGCGCCAGCAGCTTGGGGATATTAGCGGGAGATTCCCCAGAGACCCAGTACTTC.

V gene TRBV2 combines with J gene TRBJ2-1; TRBD2 matches 9 bases. V shed 6 bases, J shed 2 bases, and the junction held 5 bases outside the gene matches. The CDR3 length is 15 residues. Germline V gene lookup returns CDR1 SNHLY and CDR2 FYNNEI. The CDR3 here is CASRAAGGTYNEQFF. For the CDR3, the DNA is TGTGCCAGCAGGGCTGCGGGAGGGACCTACAATGAGCAGTTCTTC.